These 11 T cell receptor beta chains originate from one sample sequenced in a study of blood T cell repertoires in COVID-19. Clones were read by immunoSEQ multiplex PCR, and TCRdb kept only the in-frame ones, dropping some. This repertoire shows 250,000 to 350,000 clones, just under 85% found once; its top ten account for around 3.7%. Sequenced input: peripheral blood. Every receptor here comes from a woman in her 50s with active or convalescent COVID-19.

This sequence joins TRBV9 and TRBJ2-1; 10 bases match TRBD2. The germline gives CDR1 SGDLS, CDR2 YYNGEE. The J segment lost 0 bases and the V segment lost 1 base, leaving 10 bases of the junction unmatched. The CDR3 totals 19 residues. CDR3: CASSVKSGRVRSSYNEQFF. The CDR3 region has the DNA TGTGCCAGCAGCGTAAAAAGCGGGAGGGTAAGGAGCTCCTACAATGAGCAGTTCTTC.

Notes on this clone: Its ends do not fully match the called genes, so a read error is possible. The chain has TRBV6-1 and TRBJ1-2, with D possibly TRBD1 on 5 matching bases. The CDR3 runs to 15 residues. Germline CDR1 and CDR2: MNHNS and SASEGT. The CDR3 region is CASREDPRGFYGYTF. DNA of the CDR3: TGTGCCAGCCGTGAAGACCCTAGGGGCTTCTATGGCTACACCTTC.

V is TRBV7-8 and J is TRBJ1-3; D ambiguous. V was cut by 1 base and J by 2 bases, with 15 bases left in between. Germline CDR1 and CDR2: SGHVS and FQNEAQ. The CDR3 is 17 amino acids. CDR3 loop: CASSLEINSEPGNTIYF. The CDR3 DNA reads TGTGCCAGCAGCTTAGAAATCAACAGTGAACCTGGAAACACCATATATTTT.

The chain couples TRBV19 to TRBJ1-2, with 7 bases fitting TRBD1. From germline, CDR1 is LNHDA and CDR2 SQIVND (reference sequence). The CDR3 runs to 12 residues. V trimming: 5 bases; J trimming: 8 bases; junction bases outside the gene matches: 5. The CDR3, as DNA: TGTGCCAGTAGTGAGGGGGCGCGGGGCTACACCTTC. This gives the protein CASSEGARGYTF.

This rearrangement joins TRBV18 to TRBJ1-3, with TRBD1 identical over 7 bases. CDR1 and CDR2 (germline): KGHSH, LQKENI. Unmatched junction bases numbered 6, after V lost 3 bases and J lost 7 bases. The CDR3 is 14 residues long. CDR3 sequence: CASSPGTVRNTIYF. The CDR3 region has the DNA TGTGCCAGCTCACCTGGGACAGTCCGGAACACCATATATTTT.

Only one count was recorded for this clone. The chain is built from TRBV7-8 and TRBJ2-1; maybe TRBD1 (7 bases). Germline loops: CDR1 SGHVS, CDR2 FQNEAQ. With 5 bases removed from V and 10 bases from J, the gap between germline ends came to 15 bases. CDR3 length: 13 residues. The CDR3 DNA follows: TGTGCCAGCAGCACAGACAGGGCGGGGGAGCAGTTCTTC. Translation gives CASSTDRAGEQFF.

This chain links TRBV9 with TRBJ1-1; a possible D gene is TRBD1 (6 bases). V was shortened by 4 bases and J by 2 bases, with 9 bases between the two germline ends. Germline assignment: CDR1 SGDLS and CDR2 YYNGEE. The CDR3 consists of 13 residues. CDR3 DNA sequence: TGTGCCAGCAGCTTACAGGGAAACACTGAAGCTTTCTTT. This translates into CASSLQGNTEAFF.

The CDR3, as DNA: TGCGCCAGCAGCTTGGCTGGACTCTACGCCTACAATGAGCAGTTCTTC. This translates into CASSLAGLYAYNEQFF. This rearrangement joins TRBV5-1 to TRBJ2-1; D is perhaps TRBD2 (5 bases). From germline, CDR1 is SGHRS and CDR2 YFSETQ. With 0 bases removed from V and 2 bases from J, the gap between germline ends came to 12 bases. The CDR3 is made up of 16 amino acids.

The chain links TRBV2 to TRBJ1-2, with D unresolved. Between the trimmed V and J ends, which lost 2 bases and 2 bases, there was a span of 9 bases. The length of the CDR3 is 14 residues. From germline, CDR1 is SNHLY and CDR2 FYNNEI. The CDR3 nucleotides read TGTGCCAGCAGTGAAATTGCAGAAAACTATGGCTACACCTTC. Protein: CASSEIAENYGYTF.

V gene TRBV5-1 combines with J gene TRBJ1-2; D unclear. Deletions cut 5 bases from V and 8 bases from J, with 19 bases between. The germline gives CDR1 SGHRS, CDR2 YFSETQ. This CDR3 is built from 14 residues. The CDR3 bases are TGCGCCAGCAGATCACACACCCAAGGAGGGGGCTACACCTTC. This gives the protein CASRSHTQGGGYTF.

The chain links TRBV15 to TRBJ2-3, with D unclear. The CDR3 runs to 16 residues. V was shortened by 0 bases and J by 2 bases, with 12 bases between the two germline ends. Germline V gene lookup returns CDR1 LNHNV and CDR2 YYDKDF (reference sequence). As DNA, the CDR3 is TGTGCCACCAGCAGAGATGGTAGTGCGAACACAGATACGCAGTATTTT. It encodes CATSRDGSANTDTQYF.